These T cell receptor beta chains were read from a single sample in a study of spatial heterogeneity in lung cancer. MiXCR was run by TCRdb on the 5' RACE reads, yielding one entry per CDR3 protein. This table has about 90,000 distinct CDR3 sequences, roughly 9.5% appearing once. This specimen was PBMCs, taken at surgery. These TCRs come from a male donor with early-stage non-small cell lung cancer. The CDR3 runs from the conserved cysteine through the conserved F or W. The D gene is left open where the match is weak. Some rows have no size entry. The others give once, few or many, or a class for an expanded clone.

v_call	j_call	d_call	clone_size	cdr3_aa	cdr3_nt
TRBV15	TRBJ2-1	.	many	CATSPGGVYNEQFF	TGTGCCACCAGCCCTGGGGGTGTTTACAATGAGCAGTTCTTC
TRBV28	TRBJ1-4	.	many	CASSFQGRREKLFF	TGTGCCAGCAGTTTTCAGGGACGGAGGGAAAAACTGTTTTTT
TRBV29-1	TRBJ2-7	TRBD2	many	CSVEDWEAGRDEQYF	TGCAGCGTTGAAGATTGGGAGGCAGGGAGGGACGAGCAGTACTTC
TRBV10-3	TRBJ1-1	.	many	CAISERPPNTEAFF	TGTGCCATCAGTGAGCGGCCTCCGAACACTGAAGCTTTCTTT
TRBV6-2/TRBV6-3	TRBJ1-2	.	many	CASSYSWTAGYTF	TGTGCCAGCAGTTACTCGTGGACGGCAGGCTACACCTTC
TRBV9	TRBJ2-5	.	many	CASSLQTGKFGETQYF	TGTGCCAGCAGCCTTCAAACTGGCAAGTTCGGGGAGACCCAGTACTTC
TRBV10-3	TRBJ1-2	TRBD1	few	CAISGDRGYGYTF	TGTGCCATCAGTGGGGACAGGGGCTATGGCTACACCTTC
TRBV18	TRBJ2-7	TRBD2	few	CASSPTSGGGYEQYF	TGTGCCAGCTCACCGACTAGCGGGGGAGGGTACGAGCAGTACTTC
TRBV28	TRBJ2-2	.	few	CASSFNGRTYTGELFF	TGTGCCAGCAGTTTCAACGGAAGGACTTACACCGGGGAGCTGTTTTTT
TRBV6-5	TRBJ2-2	.	many	CASQQLRGVGELFF	TGTGCCAGTCAACAGCTCCGAGGTGTCGGGGAGCTGTTTTTT
TRBV29-1	TRBJ2-3	TRBD2	.	CSVVGTSGTSTDTQYF	TGCAGCGTTGTGGGGACTAGCGGCACTAGCACAGATACGCAGTATTTT
TRBV12-3/TRBV12-4	TRBJ2-7	.	once	CASSLVGLGQTYF	TGTGCCAGCAGCCTGGTCGGTTTAGGACAGACGTACTTC
TRBV7-9	TRBJ2-7	.	.	CASSLVDGSSYPFSYEQYF	TGTGCCAGCAGCTTAGTCGACGGCAGTTCGTACCCGTTCTCCTACGAGCAGTACTTC
TRBV5-1	TRBJ2-5	TRBD1	few	CASSLGTGGQETQYF	TGCGCCAGCAGCTTGGGGACAGGGGGCCAAGAGACCCAGTACTTC
TRBV2	TRBJ1-5	.	.	CASRPRLSGQPQHF	TGTGCCAGCAGGCCTCGTCTCTCAGGTCAGCCCCAGCATTTT
TRBV29-1	TRBJ2-7	.	medium-sized	CSVSGFSYEQYF	TGCAGCGTCTCAGGGTTCTCCTACGAGCAGTACTTC
TRBV5-1	TRBJ2-3	.	few	CASSQSGGDTQYF	TGCGCCAGCAGCCAATCCGGGGGAGATACGCAGTATTTT
TRBV29-1	TRBJ2-1	TRBD1	.	CSTHRGAYNEQFF	TGCAGCACCCACAGGGGCGCCTACAATGAGCAGTTCTTC
TRBV20-1	TRBJ1-5	.	few	CSAREGSSSQPQHF	TGCAGTGCTAGAGAGGGCAGTTCGAGTCAGCCCCAGCATTTT
TRBV5-1	TRBJ2-7	TRBD1	few	CASSRDRGSVYEQYF	TGCGCCAGCAGCCGCGACAGGGGGTCGGTCTACGAGCAGTACTTC
TRBV7-2	TRBJ2-5	.	few	CASSLWGPQETQYF	TGTGCCAGCAGCTTGTGGGGCCCTCAAGAGACCCAGTACTTC
TRBV7-2	TRBJ2-1	TRBD1	few	CASSSRQGGEQFF	TGTGCCAGCAGCTCTAGACAGGGCGGTGAGCAGTTCTTC
TRBV10-3	TRBJ2-7	TRBD1	.	CAIQAGTGSDEQYF	TGTGCCATCCAGGCCGGGACAGGGTCCGACGAGCAGTACTTC
TRBV5-1	TRBJ2-7	.	many	CASSLDYEQYF	TGTGCCAGCAGTTTGGACTACGAGCAGTACTTC
TRBV20-1	TRBJ2-1	.	.	CSAPGSFALDEQFF	TGCAGTGCCCCGGGATCTTTCGCATTAGATGAGCAGTTCTTC